This entry lists 6 T cell receptor beta chains sequenced from one sample in a study of blood T cells in healthy people across ages. Primed by a sample-barcoded 5' primer and a J-beta primer mix, a second PCR proceeded for 7 to 11 cycles. TCRdb itself ran the 5' RACE reads through MiXCR, one entry per CDR3 protein. The table has about a million distinct CDR3 sequences, under 50% seen once; the top ten hold around an eighth. The sequenced sample consisted of blood. The receptors come from a man aged 25 to 40 in good health.

This clonotype has a handful of counts. CDR3 sequence reads: CASSLEPGLGQPQHF. In DNA, the CDR3 is TGCGCCAGCAGCTTGGAACCGGGACTAGGTCAGCCCCAGCATTTT. The V gene is TRBV5-1, the J gene TRBJ1-5, with a possible D match to TRBD1 (5 bases). This CDR3 is 15 amino acids long. Germline values: CDR1 SGHRS, CDR2 YFSETQ. Between the trimmed V and J ends, which lost 0 bases and 6 bases, there was a span of 13 bases.

With respect to this clonotype: One end of the junction fails to match germline, which may point to a read error. This chain connects TRBV7-2 to TRBJ1-6; unclear D gene. CDR3 size: 16 residues. In germline, CDR1 is SGHTA, CDR2 FQGNSA. The CDR3 sequence is CASSSEVSIRSSLLHF. The DNA of the CDR3 is TGTGCCAGCAGCTCTGAGGTCTCAATACGTAGTTCACTCCTCCACTTT.

The sample holds one count of this clonotype. The CDR3 nucleotides are TGCAGTGCTCTACCTCTAGCGGAGCCCGACAATGAGCAGTTCTTC. This sequence encodes CSALPLAEPDNEQFF. The rearrangement links TRBV20-1 to TRBJ2-1; TRBD2 agrees at 7 bases. J was trimmed by 5 bases and V by 5 bases; bases with no gene match: 12. Looked up from germline, CDR1 is DFQATT and CDR2 is SNEGSKA (reference sequence). The CDR3 totals 15 residues.

The chain recombines TRBV6-2 or TRBV6-3 with TRBJ2-5, with D uncertain. The V end was cut by 4 bases, the J end by 0 bases, with 9 bases between. Germline V lookup: CDR1 MNHEY, CDR2 SVGEGT. This CDR3 region has 14 residues. The CDR3, as DNA: TGTGCCAGCAGTTCTCGACGGAACCAAGAGACCCAGTACTTC. This translates into CASSSRRNQETQYF.

As to this clonotype: At one end the junction does not follow the germline gene, possibly because of a read error. The gene calls are TRBV7-2 and TRBJ2-3; unclear D gene. The CDR3 consists of 12 residues. The germline CDR1 and CDR2 sequences are SGHTA and FQGNSA. The CDR3 spells CASSTSTDPQYF. CDR3 in DNA: TGTGCCAGCAGCACGAGCACAGATCCGCAGTATTTT. Filled out from reference TRBV7-2 and TRBJ2-3, the complete variable domain reads GAGVSQSPSNKVTEKGKDVELRCDPISGHTALYWYRQSLGQGLEFLIYFQGNSAPDKSGLPSDRFSAERTGGSVSTLTIQRTQQEDSAVYLCASSTSTDPQYFGPGTRLTVL.

This chain connects TRBV7-2 to TRBJ2-3; 9 bases are shared with TRBD1. Trimming removed 6 bases from V and 0 bases from J; junction bases left unmatched: 16. Looked up from germline, CDR1 is SGHTA and CDR2 is FQGNSA. The CDR3 spans 19 residues. The chain's CDR3 is CASSPYWDRVQPSTDTQYF. Here the CDR3 DNA reads TGTGCCAGCAGTCCTTACTGGGACAGGGTACAACCTAGCACAGATACGCAGTATTTT.